This TCR beta chain was identified in a study of blood T cell repertoires in COVID-19. Study-wide background: Acute and convalescent COVID-19 specimens originated in the United States, Italy and Spain.

TCRdb's table, derived via immunoSEQ multiplex PCR, lists solely in-frame clones and lacks some. The table lists around 250,000 clones, more than 75% of them singletons. CDR1 is KGHDR, CDR2 SFDVKD, per germline. Trimming took 4 bases from V and 0 from J; bases not matched to a gene: 6. The length of the CDR3 is 16 residues. Sequenced: peripheral blood. The chain carries TRBV24-1 and TRBJ2-3, with 7 bases matching TRBD2. The source of this sequence is a man older than 75 with acute or convalescent COVID-19. The CDR3: CATSDPGTTSTDTQYF. CDR3 coding DNA: TGTGCCACCAGTGACCCTGGGACTACTAGCACAGATACGCAGTATTTT.